The 27 T cell receptor beta chains below all came from one sample that was sequenced in a study of cytomegalovirus exposure and HLA in healthy donors. In the PCR, 60 Vbeta and 13 Jbeta primers were used. Here immunoSEQ multiplex PCR was the method, and the copy in TCRdb shows in-frame clones only, minus some. The table includes just over 150,000 clones, less than 85% detected once. The sample consisted of PBMCs. The source of these receptors is a woman aged 45-65 years in good health and CMV-seropositive.

The J gene is TRBJ2-2, the V gene TRBV10-2; 8 nucleotides match TRBD2. CDR1 is WSHSY and CDR2 is SAAADI in the germline V gene. CDR3 length equals 13 residues. With V trimmed by 10 bases and J by 5 bases, 6 bases remained unmatched. CDR3 loop: CATSGLVTGELFF. CDR3 in DNA: TGCGCCACTTCGGGACTAGTGACCGGGGAGCTGTTTTTT.

V is TRBV27 and J is TRBJ1-1, with D perhaps TRBD1 (6 bases). This CDR3 is built from 13 residues. Germline-derived CDR1 and CDR2 are MNHEY and SMNVEV (reference sequence). Trimming took 3 bases from V and 5 from J, leaving 10 bases between them. The CDR3 spells CASSFQGLTEAFF. CDR3 coding DNA: TGTGCCAGCAGTTTTCAGGGGCTGACTGAAGCTTTCTTT.

The V and J genes are TRBV27 and TRBJ2-1; 14 positions agree with TRBD2. The V and J ends lost 2 bases and 9 bases, in that order; junction bases with no gene match: 6. There are 16 residues in the CDR3. CDR1 and CDR2 (germline): MNHEY, SMNVEV (reference sequence). The CDR3 reads CASSLRLAGGRGEQFF. DNA of the CDR3: TGTGCCAGCAGTTTACGACTAGCGGGGGGGAGGGGTGAGCAGTTCTTC.

Only one count was recorded for this clone. V usage is TRBV7-9 and J usage is TRBJ2-7; D is possibly TRBD1 (6 bases). The V gene's germline CDR1 is SEHNR and CDR2 FQNEAQ (reference sequence). The V gene lost 3 bases and the J gene lost 7 bases, with 10 bases spanning the gap. CDR3 size: 12 residues. CDR3 DNA: TGTGCCAGCAGCTTCCTACAGGGAGAGCAGTACTTC. Translated: CASSFLQGEQYF.

This rearrangement joins TRBV5-1 to TRBJ2-7; D possibly corresponds to TRBD2 (5 bases). V lost 4 bases, J lost 2 bases, and 16 bases lay in between. The germline V gene has CDR1 SGHRS and CDR2 YFSETQ. The CDR3 spans 15 residues. CDR3 coding DNA: TGCGCCAGCAGCGGAGGTCCCGGGGTCACCTACGAGCAGTACTTC. Amino acids: CASSGGPGVTYEQYF.

V and J are TRBV5-6 and TRBJ1-4; tentatively, D is TRBD1 (5 bases). The germline V gene has CDR1 SGHDT and CDR2 YYEEEE. Between the trimmed V and J ends, which lost 2 bases and 8 bases, there was a span of 10 bases. The CDR3 sequence is 13 residues long. For the CDR3, the DNA is TGTGCCAGCAGCTTCGGGGGAGGGGAAAAACTGTTTTTT. It encodes CASSFGGGEKLFF.

This clone was picked up a small number of times. The chain recombines TRBV6-1 with TRBJ2-3, with TRBD2 as a possible D gene (6 bases). Looked up from germline, CDR1 is MNHNS and CDR2 is SASEGT. This CDR3 is 14 amino acids long. The V and J ends lost 2 bases and 7 bases respectively, with 13 bases between them. The CDR3 sequence: CASSEMEGFYTQYF. Here the CDR3 DNA reads TGTGCCAGCAGTGAAATGGAGGGGTTCTATACGCAGTATTTT.

The chain combines TRBV10-3 with TRBJ2-1; TRBD2 aligns across 10 bases. V lost 3 bases, J lost 7 bases, and 15 bases stayed unmatched. CDR1 and CDR2 from the germline V gene are ENHRY and SYGVKD. This CDR3 spans 18 amino acids. The CDR3 protein is CAISDPSLKAGGPNEQFF. In nucleotides, the CDR3 is TGTGCCATCAGTGACCCTAGCCTTAAAGCGGGGGGGCCTAATGAGCAGTTCTTC.

This chain links TRBV14 with TRBJ2-1, with a possible D match to TRBD1 (6 bases). Per germline, CDR1 SGHDN and CDR2 FVKESK. V was cut by 2 bases and J by 4 bases, with 9 bases left in between. The CDR3 runs to 14 residues. CDR3 region: CASSQSRGYNEQFF. The CDR3 DNA is TGTGCCAGCAGCCAATCGAGGGGGTACAATGAGCAGTTCTTC.

The J gene is TRBJ2-7, the V gene TRBV18; 7 nucleotides line up with TRBD1. CDR1 and CDR2 (germline): KGHSH, LQKENI. V dropped 5 bases and J dropped 6; count of bases not matched to a gene: 7. The CDR3 totals 13 residues. CDR3 in DNA: TGTGCCAGCTCAGCCTCGACAGGGTCCGAGCAGTACTTC. Protein sequence: CASSASTGSEQYF.

The chain links TRBV5-1 to TRBJ2-1; 8 positions agree with TRBD2. The CDR3 sequence is 16 residues long. In germline, CDR1 is SGHRS, CDR2 YFSETQ. The ends lost 0 bases at V and 4 bases at J; junction bases unmatched: 6. The CDR3 coding sequence is TGCGCCAGCAGCTTGGCCTGGGCTAGCGGGTACAATGAGCAGTTCTTC. This encodes CASSLAWASGYNEQFF.

In DNA form, the CDR3 reads TGCGCCAGCAGCCAAATACCCGGCGGTTCTGGAAACACCATATATTTT. Its protein is CASSQIPGGSGNTIYF. The genes are TRBV4-1 and TRBJ1-3, with unresolved D. The CDR3 covers 16 residues. From germline, CDR1 is MGHRA and CDR2 YSYEKL. The V end was cut by 2 bases, the J end by 1 base, with 12 bases between.

The V call is TRBV27, the J call TRBJ1-5, with D possibly TRBD1 on 5 matching bases. Germline CDR1 reads MNHEY; CDR2 reads SMNVEV (reference sequence). The V gene lost 0 bases and the J gene lost 0 bases, with 15 bases spanning the gap. The CDR3 is 18 residues long. In DNA form, the CDR3 reads TGTGCCAGCAGTTTATCGTTCGGTACGGGGGGTAGCAATCAGCCCCAGCATTTT. Protein sequence: CASSLSFGTGGSNQPQHF.

V gene TRBV7-8 combines with J gene TRBJ2-3; a possible D gene is TRBD2 (7 bases). Per germline, CDR1 SGHVS and CDR2 FQNEAQ. This CDR3 has 15 residues. Deletions cut 5 bases from V and 0 bases from J, with 12 bases between. Here the CDR3 DNA reads TGTGCCAGCAGCGAGGGGGGGCAGAGCACAGATACGCAGTATTTT. Translated: CASSEGGQSTDTQYF.

The chain couples TRBV25-1 to TRBJ2-2; the D is unclear. The V and J ends lost 7 bases and 7 bases respectively, with 10 bases between them. Germline CDR1 MGHDK, CDR2 SYGVNS. The CDR3 spans 12 residues. CDR3 residues: CASTNSVGELFF. The CDR3 coding sequence is TGTGCCAGCACCAACTCGGTCGGGGAGCTGTTTTTT. Full variable domain (remainder filled in from reference TRBV25-1 and TRBJ2-2): EADIYQTPRYLVIGTGKKITLECSQTMGHDKMYWYQQDPGMELHLIHYSYGVNSTEKGDLSSESTVSRIRTEHFPLTLESARPSHTSQYLCASTNSVGELFFGEGSRLTVL.

This chain connects TRBV5-1 to TRBJ2-3; 15 nucleotides agree with TRBD2. CDR1 is SGHRS, CDR2 YFSETQ, per germline. This CDR3 spans 18 amino acids. The V and J ends lost 3 bases and 5 bases, in that order; junction bases with no gene match: 10. The CDR3 loop reads CASSSGTSGGSYRDTQYF. Here the CDR3 DNA reads TGCGCCAGCAGCTCGGGGACTAGCGGGGGGAGTTACCGAGATACGCAGTATTTT. Looking up the rest from reference TRBV5-1 and TRBJ2-3 gives the full variable domain: KAGVTQTPRYLIKTRGQQVTLSCSPISGHRSVSWYQQTPGQGLQFLFEYFSETQRNKGNFPGRFSGRQFSNSRSEMNVSTLELGDSALYLCASSSGTSGGSYRDTQYFGPGTRLTVL.

The chain joins TRBV2 to TRBJ1-2; D perhaps matches TRBD1 (5 bases). Deletions cut 6 bases from V and 8 bases from J, with 22 bases between. CDR1 SNHLY and CDR2 FYNNEI come from the germline V gene. The CDR3 has 15 amino acids. As DNA, the CDR3 is TGTGCCAGCAGCCCTAACAGGAACAATTATGGGGGCTACACCTTC. It is translated as CASSPNRNNYGGYTF.

This chain links TRBV2 with TRBJ2-3, with 7 bases lining up with TRBD2. The CDR3 runs 14 residues. The germline V gene has CDR1 SNHLY and CDR2 FYNNEI. The V and J ends lost 8 bases and 0 bases, in that order; junction bases with no gene match: 5. CDR3 sequence (DNA): TGTGCCAGCGAACCGGGGGGAAGCACAGATACGCAGTATTTT. It is translated as CASEPGGSTDTQYF.

The gene calls are TRBV5-6 and TRBJ2-2, with 9 bases identical to TRBD1. The CDR3 is made up of 15 amino acids. Germline V gives CDR1 SGHDT, CDR2 YYEEEE. V shed 2 bases, J shed 7 bases, and the junction held 6 bases outside the gene matches. CDR3: CASSFPGQGLGELFF. The CDR3 DNA reads TGTGCCAGCAGCTTCCCGGGACAGGGACTCGGGGAGCTGTTTTTT. The full variable domain, rest sourced from reference TRBV5-6 and TRBJ2-2, is DAGVTQSPTHLIKTRGQQVTLRCSPKSGHDTVSWYQQALGQGPQFIFQYYEEEERQRGNFPDRFSGHQFPNYSSELNVNALLLGDSALYLCASSFPGQGLGELFFGEGSRLTVL.

The V and J genes are TRBV5-8 and TRBJ2-1, with TRBD1 matching 7 bases. J lost 6 bases, V lost 0 bases, and 6 bases had no gene match. CDR3 size: 15 residues. Germline assignment: CDR1 SGHTS and CDR2 YDEGEE. In nucleotides, the CDR3 is TGTGCCAGCAGCTTGGGGATGGGACAGTTCAATGAGCAGTTCTTC. This sequence encodes CASSLGMGQFNEQFF.

This clone was recorded only once. This chain links TRBV19 with TRBJ2-7; no reliable D call. Looked up from germline, CDR1 is LNHDA and CDR2 is SQIVND (reference sequence). Deletions cut 3 bases from V and 8 bases from J, with 8 bases between. The CDR3 is 11 residues long. CDR3 loop: CASSMAGKQYF. The CDR3 coding sequence is TGTGCCAGTAGTATGGCAGGAAAGCAGTACTTC.

The chain has TRBV12-5 and TRBJ1-6; D perhaps matches TRBD1 (6 bases). Trimming took off 8 bases at V and 13 bases at J, with 18 bases between the two ends. CDR3 length equals 13 residues. Per germline, CDR1 LGHNT and CDR2 FRNRAP. The CDR3 loop is CASSPQGSRPLHF. In nucleotides, the CDR3 is TGTGCTAGTAGCCCCCAGGGGTCTAGGCCCCTCCACTTT.

The rearrangement joins TRBV5-1 to TRBJ2-1; 8 bases line up with TRBD2. This CDR3 spans 14 amino acids. Per the germline V gene, CDR1 is SGHRS and CDR2 is YFSETQ. The V segment lost 3 bases and the J segment 3 bases; nucleotides outside the gene matches: 2. CDR3 protein: CASSWAGGYNEQFF. In DNA, the CDR3 is TGCGCCAGCAGCTGGGCGGGGGGCTACAATGAGCAGTTCTTC. Looking up the rest from reference TRBV5-1 and TRBJ2-1 gives the full variable domain: KAGVTQTPRYLIKTRGQQVTLSCSPISGHRSVSWYQQTPGQGLQFLFEYFSETQRNKGNFPGRFSGRQFSNSRSEMNVSTLELGDSALYLCASSWAGGYNEQFFGPGTRLTVL.

The rearrangement joins TRBV13 to TRBJ2-5, with 7 bases aligning to TRBD1. The DNA end favors TRBJ2-7, so the J call may be wrong. The CDR3 length is 16 residues. Germline V CDR1 and CDR2: PRHDT, FYEKMQ (reference sequence). The CDR3 region has the DNA TGTGCCAGCAGCCGACAGGGAAACTCAAGAAACTACGAGCAGTACTTC. Protein: CASSRQGNSRNYEQYF.

This chain links TRBV5-6 with TRBJ1-2; possibly TRBD1 for D (5 bases). The CDR3 extends over 13 amino acids. The germline V gene encodes CDR1 SGHDT and CDR2 YYEEEE. The V and J ends lost 2 bases and 2 bases respectively, with 7 bases between them. Here the CDR3 reads CASSFGGNYGYTF. The CDR3 bases are TGTGCCAGCAGCTTCGGGGGGAACTATGGCTACACCTTC.

This chain joins TRBV5-4 and TRBJ2-7, with 8 bases matching TRBD1. Unmatched junction bases numbered 6, after V lost 4 bases and J lost 3 bases. The CDR3 is 14 residues long. CDR1 SGHNT and CDR2 YYREEE come from the germline V gene (reference sequence). CDR3 residues: CASSPDRDFYEQYF. The DNA of the CDR3 is TGTGCCAGCAGCCCGGACAGGGATTTCTACGAGCAGTACTTC.

A single count supports this clone. The V gene is TRBV7-8, the J gene TRBJ2-3, with a weak D call TRBD2 (6 bases). Trimming took 3 bases from V and 6 from J, leaving 16 bases between them. Germline CDR1 reads SGHVS; CDR2 reads FQNEAQ. CDR3 length equals 15 residues. The CDR3 protein is CASSFGGAGADTQYF. CDR3 in DNA: TGTGCCAGCAGCTTCGGGGGAGCCGGAGCGGATACGCAGTATTTT.